These 7 T cell receptor beta chains came from one sample sequenced in a study of blood T cell repertoires in COVID-19 (dated by TCRdb to about 2020). Library creation used the immunoSEQ multiplex PCR assay. TCRdb carries this immuneACCESS record with in-frame sequences only. Its versions omit some clonotypes, under half of them owing to an unresolved V gene in the studies checked, with the rest unexplained. Here the sample has about 280,000 clones; about 80% occur a single time. Approximately 10% of the sample rests with the top ten. Sequenced sample: peripheral blood. These receptors all stem from a woman in her 50s who had recovered from COVID-19.

This clone was seen only a few times. The chain joins TRBV18 to TRBJ1-1; D gene uncertain. The germline V and J ends were trimmed by 3 bases and 5 bases, with 10 bases remaining between them. The germline V gene has CDR1 KGHSH and CDR2 LQKENI. This CDR3 has 13 residues. CDR3 in DNA: TGTGCCAGCTCACCCCGGGTGTTTACTGAAGCTTTCTTT. Translating gives CASSPRVFTEAFF.

This chain joins TRBV27 and TRBJ2-2, with a possible D match to TRBD1 (6 bases). This CDR3 region has 15 residues. Trimming removed 0 bases at V and 6 bases at J, with 11 bases between. Germline V CDR1 and CDR2: MNHEY, SMNVEV (reference sequence). The CDR3 DNA reads as TGTGCCAGCAGTTTATCTACAGGGTATTCCGGGGAGCTGTTTTTT. Translating gives CASSLSTGYSGELFF.

The CDR3 nucleotides read TGTGCCAGCAGCTTACAGGGAAGTCAGCCCCAGCATTTT. Translating gives CASSLQGSQPQHF. The genes are TRBV11-2 and TRBJ1-5, with D perhaps matching TRBD1 (5 bases). Trimming removed 2 bases at V and 6 bases at J, with 8 bases between. This CDR3 comprises 13 residues. In germline, CDR1 is SGHAT, CDR2 FQNNGV.

The chain couples TRBV11-1 to TRBJ2-1; 10 nucleotides match TRBD2. Germline V gene lookup returns CDR1 SGHAT and CDR2 FQDESV (reference sequence). The CDR3 contains 15 residues. V shed 1 base, J shed 4 bases, and the junction held 1 base outside the gene matches. DNA of the CDR3: TGTGCCAGCAGCTTAGAGCGGGGGGGTTACAATGAGCAGTTCTTC. It specifies CASSLERGGYNEQFF.

There are a few counts of this clone. The chain has TRBV7-9 and TRBJ2-5; 11 nucleotides line up with TRBD2. Per the germline V gene, CDR1 is SEHNR and CDR2 is FQNEAQ (reference sequence). V lost 5 bases, J lost 5 bases, and 4 bases stayed unmatched. This CDR3 is built from 14 residues. This CDR3 reads CASSPGLAAETQYF. In DNA form, the CDR3 reads TGTGCCAGCAGCCCGGGACTAGCGGCGGAGACCCAGTACTTC.

The chain is built from TRBV7-9 and TRBJ2-1; TRBD2 matches 16 bases. V lost 5 bases and J lost 6; bases outside the gene matches: 13. The CDR3 covers 19 residues. Germline lookup yields CDR1 SEHNR and CDR2 FQNEAQ (reference sequence). CDR3 bases: TGTGCCAGCAGCCCCGTGGGACTAGCGGGAGGGCCTACCCTCAATGAGCAGTTCTTC. The encoded protein is CASSPVGLAGGPTLNEQFF.

V usage is TRBV11-1 and J usage is TRBJ2-7, with D unresolved. The germline gives CDR1 SGHAT, CDR2 FQDESV (reference sequence). V lost 1 base to trimming and J lost 3 bases, with 16 bases between them. This CDR3 has 16 residues. In nucleotides, the CDR3 is TGTGCCAGCAGCTTAGGGGCAGGCCTAACCTACTACGAGCAGTACTTC. Protein sequence: CASSLGAGLTYYEQYF.